This TCR beta chain was captured by sequencing in a study of OX40 agonist ivuxolimab in advanced cancers. Study-level background: Ivuxolimab, which is an agonistic anti-OX40 (CD134) antibody, was administered to the patients.

Drawing of blood for sampling happened at baseline, at cycle 4 day 1, and at cycle 7 day 1. The germline V gene encodes CDR1 SGHNT and CDR2 YENEEA. With 1 base removed from V and 0 bases from J, the gap between germline ends came to 9 bases. The CDR3 spans 15 residues. Libraries were prepared by immunoSEQ multiplex PCR; TCRdb keeps only in-frame clonotypes and omits some of them. This table holds some 130,000 clones, about 93% found once. Specimen: CD4+ or CD8+ T cells sorted from blood, collected in a trial of the OX40 agonist ivuxolimab. This rearrangement joins TRBV11-3 to TRBJ2-5; no definite D call. This TCR derives from an adult with an advanced solid tumor such as melanoma, head and neck, liver or kidney cancer. This CDR3 reads CASSLGRQDQETQYF. CDR3 nucleotide sequence: TGTGCCAGCAGCTTAGGAAGGCAGGACCAAGAGACCCAGTACTTC.